Below, 25 T cell receptor beta chains from the same sample are listed, as sequenced in a study of cytomegalovirus exposure and HLA in healthy donors. The PCR employed 60 Vbeta primers together with 13 Jbeta primers. TCRdb's copy holds only in-frame clones and misses some; the assay was immunoSEQ multiplex PCR. This table has 120,000 to 150,000 clones, about 78% appearing once. Input material: PBMCs. These receptors came from a man aged 18-30 years in good health and CMV-seronegative.

The chain has TRBV10-1 and TRBJ2-1; D may be TRBD1 (5 bases). The CDR3 contains 15 residues. V lost 3 bases, J lost 4 bases, and 13 bases lay in between. CDR1 is WNHNN and CDR2 is SYGVQD in the germline V gene (reference sequence). The CDR3 is CASSDYGTGYNEQFF. In nucleotides, the CDR3 is TGCGCCAGCAGTGATTATGGTACAGGATACAATGAGCAGTTCTTC.

The gene calls are TRBV27 and TRBJ1-5, with 8 bases aligning to TRBD1. The V segment lost 7 bases and the J segment 5 bases; nucleotides outside the gene matches: 10. The CDR3 consists of 15 residues. Germline CDR1 reads MNHEY; CDR2 reads SMNVEV (reference sequence). CDR3 protein: CASTLTGTGDQPQHF. The CDR3 bases are TGTGCCAGCACCTTGACCGGGACAGGAGATCAGCCCCAGCATTTT.

The chain joins TRBV5-4 to TRBJ2-2; 8 nucleotides match TRBD1. CDR1 and CDR2 from the germline V gene are SGHNT and YYREEE (reference sequence). This CDR3 has 14 residues. J gave up 0 bases and V 7 bases, and 2 bases lay outside the gene matches. The CDR3 reads CASAGQANTGELFF. As DNA, the CDR3 is TGTGCCAGCGCGGGACAGGCGAACACCGGGGAGCTGTTTTTT. Full variable domain (outside the CDR3, taken from reference TRBV5-4 and TRBJ2-2): ETGVTQSPTHLIKTRGQQVTLRCSSQSGHNTVSWYQQALGQGPQFIFQYYREEENGRGNFPPRFSGLQFPNYSSELNVNALELDDSALYLCASAGQANTGELFFGEGSRLTVL.

V and J are TRBV9 and TRBJ2-1; TRBD2 aligns across 7 bases. J lost 0 bases, V lost 0 bases, and 3 bases had no gene match. CDR1 is SGDLS, CDR2 YYNGEE, per germline. This CDR3 region has 16 residues. The CDR3, as DNA: TGTGCCAGCAGCGTAGTCGGCGGGAGCTCCTACAATGAGCAGTTCTTC. It specifies CASSVVGGSSYNEQFF.

The chain uses TRBV11-2 and TRBJ2-1; TRBD2 matches 9 bases. This CDR3 region has 14 residues. CDR1 and CDR2 from the germline V gene are SGHAT and FQNNGV. J was trimmed by 6 bases and V by 5 bases; bases with no gene match: 5. CDR3 coding DNA: TGTGCCAGCAGCCTGGTGACTAGCGGCAATGAGCAGTTCTTC. This encodes CASSLVTSGNEQFF.

The chain employs TRBV28 and TRBJ1-1; no definite D call. Germline CDR1 is MDHEN and CDR2 is SYDVKM. The CDR3 has 13 amino acids. Between the trimmed V and J ends, which lost 3 bases and 0 bases, there was a span of 5 bases. The CDR3 DNA sequence: TGTGCCAGCAGTTTTGTCGTGAACACTGAAGCTTTCTTT. Encoded protein: CASSFVVNTEAFF.

The chain employs TRBV21-1 and TRBJ2-2; the table's TRBD1 call for D was not verified on the DNA. TRBV21-1 is a listed pseudogene. CDR3 length: 17 amino acids. The chain's CDR3 is CASSKSYIDRFGGELFF. The CDR3, as DNA: TGTGCCAGCAGCAAATCCTATATAGACAGATTCGGCGGGGAGCTGTTTTTT.

The V gene is TRBV4-1, the J gene TRBJ2-7; TRBD2 agrees at 11 bases. CDR3 length: 16 amino acids. The J segment lost 7 bases and the V segment lost 0 bases, leaving 8 bases of the junction unmatched. Germline-derived CDR1 and CDR2 are MGHRA and YSYEKL. The CDR3 sequence is CASSQETSGIYGEQYF. CDR3 bases: TGCGCCAGCAGCCAAGAGACTAGCGGGATTTATGGAGAGCAGTACTTC.

CDR3 protein: CASSWQGEETQYF. The DNA of the CDR3 is TGTGCCAGCAGCTGGCAGGGGGAAGAGACCCAGTACTTC. This sequence joins TRBV7-9 and TRBJ2-5; the match to TRBD1 covers 7 bases. The CDR3 sequence is 13 residues long. Trimming took 4 bases from V and 3 from J; bases not matched to a gene: 2. Germline CDR1 and CDR2: SEHNR and FQNEAQ (reference sequence). The whole variable domain, filled in from reference TRBV7-9 and TRBJ2-5, reads DTGVSQNPRHKITKRGQNVTFRCDPISEHNRLYWYRQTLGQGPEFLTYFQNEAQLEKSRLLSDRFSAERPKGSFSTLEIQRTEQGDSAMYLCASSWQGEETQYFGPGTRLLVL.

This clone appeared a single time. The chain has TRBV7-9 and TRBJ2-3; a possible D gene is TRBD1 (7 bases). The CDR3 spans 15 residues. Germline V lookup: CDR1 SEHNR, CDR2 FQNEAQ (reference sequence). Trimming removed 8 bases from V and 6 bases from J, with 21 bases in between. CDR3 loop: CASELDRAGRDTQYF. The CDR3 region has the DNA TGTGCCAGCGAGCTCGACAGGGCGGGGAGGGATACGCAGTATTTT.

This chain links TRBV4-1 with TRBJ2-1, with 8 bases aligning to TRBD1. The V gene's germline CDR1 is MGHRA and CDR2 YSYEKL. This CDR3 has 16 residues. After removal of 0 bases from V and 0 bases from J, the junction contained 1 base not matched to a gene. The CDR3, as DNA: TGCGCCAGCAGCCAAGATGACAGGGGCTCCTACAATGAGCAGTTCTTC. Encoded protein: CASSQDDRGSYNEQFF.

V and J are TRBV27 and TRBJ1-1, with D perhaps TRBD1 (5 bases). Germline loops: CDR1 MNHEY, CDR2 SMNVEV (reference sequence). This CDR3 spans 14 amino acids. The V and J ends lost 3 bases and 1 base respectively, with 9 bases between them. As DNA, the CDR3 is TGTGCCAGCAGTTTTAGCCAGGGGAACACTGAAGCTTTCTTT. It codes for CASSFSQGNTEAFF.

This clone was counted only a few times. The J gene is TRBJ2-4, the V gene TRBV19; D call uncertain. V was pared by 2 bases and J by 11 bases, with 10 bases between. Germline V lookup: CDR1 LNHDA, CDR2 SQIVND (reference sequence). The CDR3 runs 12 residues. The CDR3 sequence is CASSISESLQYF. CDR3 coding DNA: TGTGCCAGTAGTATATCCGAAAGCCTTCAGTACTTC. The complete variable domain, with remaining parts taken from reference TRBV19 and TRBJ2-4, reads DGGITQSPKYLFRKEGQNVTLSCEQNLNHDAMYWYRQDPGQGLRLIYYSQIVNDFQKGDIAEGYSVSREKKESFPLTVTSAQKNPTAFYLCASSISESLQYFGAGTRLSVL.

The rearrangement uses TRBV7-3 and TRBJ2-1, with TRBD2 matching 10 bases. With 2 bases clipped from V and 8 bases from J, the junction kept 6 bases outside the gene matches. CDR3 length equals 15 residues. Germline loops: CDR1 SGHTA, CDR2 FQGTGA. The DNA for the CDR3 is TGTGCCAGCAGCTTAGGCCTAGCGGGAGCCCATGAGCAGTTCTTC. Translation: CASSLGLAGAHEQFF.

This clone was detected only once. J is TRBJ1-3 and V is TRBV5-6; D remains unclear. Between the trimmed V and J ends, which lost 3 bases and 0 bases, there was a span of 16 bases. The CDR3 consists of 17 residues. Germline V gene data show CDR1 as SGHDT and CDR2 as YYEEEE. The CDR3 nucleotides read TGTGCCAGCAGCTCAGCGTGGCCCAGAGTCTCTGGAAACACCATATATTTT. It encodes CASSSAWPRVSGNTIYF.

The CDR3 loop reads CASSAGTVNEQFF. CDR3 DNA sequence: TGTGCCAGCAGCGCCGGGACAGTCAATGAGCAGTTCTTC. The V call is TRBV7-8, the J call TRBJ2-1; 7 positions match TRBD1. J gave up 6 bases and V 5 bases, and 4 bases lay outside the gene matches. The CDR3 loop spans 13 amino acids. CDR1 and CDR2 (germline): SGHVS, FQNEAQ. Filled out from reference TRBV7-8 and TRBJ2-1, the complete variable domain reads GAGVSQSPRYKVAKRGQDVALRCDPISGHVSLFWYQQALGQGPEFLTYFQNEAQLDKSGLPSDRFFAERPEGSVSTLKIQRTQQEDSAVYLCASSAGTVNEQFFGPGTRLTVL.

J is TRBJ1-2 and V is TRBV9, with 8 bases matching TRBD1. Losses at the gene ends were 4 bases for V and 3 bases for J; bases not matched to a gene: 8. CDR3 length: 15 amino acids. Per the germline V gene, CDR1 is SGDLS and CDR2 is YYNGEE. DNA of the CDR3: TGTGCCAGCAGCAGTCAGGGGGCCGGTGACTATGGCTACACCTTC. Protein: CASSSQGAGDYGYTF.

V usage is TRBV4-2 and J usage is TRBJ2-3; the match to TRBD2 covers 11 bases. With 5 bases clipped from V and 2 bases from J, the junction kept 9 bases outside the gene matches. From germline, CDR1 is LGHNA and CDR2 YNFKEQ. This CDR3 spans 17 amino acids. DNA for the CDR3: TGTGCCAGCAGCGACTCCGGGACTAGCGGACCCACAGATACGCAGTATTTT. This translates into CASSDSGTSGPTDTQYF.

The chain carries TRBV7-9 and TRBJ2-3; TRBD2 agrees at 7 bases. The CDR3 consists of 15 residues. The ends lost 2 bases at V and 4 bases at J; junction bases unmatched: 6. CDR1 is SEHNR and CDR2 is FQNEAQ in the germline V gene (reference sequence). The CDR3 nucleotides read TGTGCCAGCAGCTTATCTAGCGGAGACCCAGATACGCAGTATTTT. It specifies CASSLSSGDPDTQYF. Complete variable domain (other parts from reference TRBV7-9 and TRBJ2-3): DTGVSQNPRHKITKRGQNVTFRCDPISEHNRLYWYRQTLGQGPEFLTYFQNEAQLEKSRLLSDRFSAERPKGSFSTLEIQRTEQGDSAMYLCASSLSSGDPDTQYFGPGTRLTVL.

This chain uses TRBV10-2 with TRBJ2-3; 9 nucleotides align to TRBD1. Looked up from germline, CDR1 is WSHSY and CDR2 is SAAADI. Unmatched junction bases numbered 4, after V lost 5 bases and J lost 1 base. The CDR3 sequence is 15 residues long. The CDR3 loop is CASSNRDRGTDTQYF. CDR3 DNA sequence: TGCGCCAGCAGTAACCGGGACAGGGGCACAGATACGCAGTATTTT.

This clone was detected only a few times. The chain employs TRBV6-1 and TRBJ1-2; weak D call: TRBD1 (5 bases). This CDR3 is built from 14 residues. Trimming pared 10 bases from V and 2 bases from J, leaving 17 bases between. CDR1 MNHNS and CDR2 SASEGT come from the germline V gene. CDR3 bases: TGTGCCACCCGGGCACCCAAGGGGAACTATGGCTACACCTTC. Encoded protein: CATRAPKGNYGYTF.

The chain employs TRBV19 and TRBJ2-1, with D perhaps TRBD2 (6 bases). Germline CDR1 LNHDA, CDR2 SQIVND (reference sequence). V was clipped by 1 base and J by 3 bases, with 10 bases between them. The CDR3 covers 15 residues. This CDR3 reads CASSIAPGVYNEQFF. The CDR3 coding sequence is TGTGCCAGTAGTATAGCGCCGGGGGTCTACAATGAGCAGTTCTTC.

This chain joins TRBV4-1 and TRBJ1-1; D is possibly TRBD1 (6 bases). Trimming took off 2 bases at V and 3 bases at J, with 13 bases between the two ends. The CDR3 has 15 amino acids. Germline assignment: CDR1 MGHRA and CDR2 YSYEKL. CDR3 sequence reads: CASSQNIGGYTEAFF. The CDR3, as DNA: TGCGCCAGCAGCCAAAATATTGGGGGCTACACTGAAGCTTTCTTT.

The J gene is TRBJ2-7, the V gene TRBV15, with D perhaps TRBD2 (6 bases). V lost 1 base and J 2 bases, leaving 9 bases between the germline ends. The germline CDR1 and CDR2 sequences are LNHNV and YYDKDF (reference sequence). The CDR3 has 14 amino acids. Here the CDR3 reads CATSRARGAYEQYF. The CDR3 DNA is TGTGCCACCAGCAGAGCGCGGGGCGCCTACGAGCAGTACTTC.

J is TRBJ2-5 and V is TRBV6-1, with TRBD2 matching over 7 bases. J gave up 3 bases and V 1 base, and 8 bases lay outside the gene matches. Germline CDR1 is MNHNS and CDR2 is SASEGT. The CDR3 has 16 amino acids. The CDR3 DNA is TGTGCCAGCAGTGAAGGATATGGGGGGAGGGAAGAGACCCAGTACTTC. It codes for CASSEGYGGREETQYF.